Listed below are T cell receptor beta chains from one sample, sequenced in a study of T cell repertoires in cytomegalovirus infection. In TCRdb, the reads were re-called with MiXCR into one record per CDR3 protein. The sample contains around 140,000 distinct CDR3 sequences, 30% to 40% of which appear only once. The antigens for these receptors are not known. Material: CD8+ T cells from cultured PBMCs, obtained from culture after CMV antigen stimulation. All receptors derive from a human donor in good health (CMV status not recorded). Some clones in this sample may be carry-over from other donors' samples. Both conserved end residues are trimmed from each CDR3. For some rows the clone size is stated as once, few or many, or as a class when expanded; others skip it.

clone size: .; V gene: TRBV6-6; CDR3 protein: ASSPGTGPLGAF
clone size: few; V gene: TRBV28; CDR3 protein: ASSFLQTATSTQY
clone size: many; V gene: TRBV7-3; CDR3 protein: ASSLNRVFSTEAF
clone size: few; V gene: TRBV12-3/TRBV12-4; CDR3 protein: ASSLSWGVDHEQY
clone size: .; V gene: TRBV7-9; CDR3 protein: ASSFHIGDRSSYNEQF
clone size: few; V gene: TRBV27; CDR3 protein: ASSPEGGGADTQY
clone size: few; V gene: TRBV12-3/TRBV12-4; CDR3 protein: ASSLRWDRGMYEQY
clone size: .; V gene: TRBV12-3/TRBV12-4; CDR3 protein: ASSQQGVWDTGELF
clone size: few; V gene: TRBV14; CDR3 protein: ASSQVTGDPYS
clone size: many; V gene: TRBV7-6; CDR3 protein: ASSPRPFSYNSPLH
clone size: many; V gene: TRBV4-1; CDR3 protein: ASSQTGTEGSPLH
clone size: few; V gene: TRBV27; CDR3 protein: ASSYAGTSGLYEQY
clone size: .; V gene: TRBV19; CDR3 protein: ASSIVIGHINGFNEQF
clone size: .; V gene: TRBV27; CDR3 protein: ASSLRFGSTEAF
clone size: .; V gene: TRBV4-1; CDR3 protein: ASSLARTGGYEQY
clone size: .; V gene: TRBV4-2; CDR3 protein: ASSQERSSGGELF
clone size: .; V gene: TRBV5-4; CDR3 protein: ASSGGLAGAGTDTQY